These 32 T cell receptor beta chains share one sample of origin, sequenced in a study of blood T cell repertoires in COVID-19. The data were produced by immunoSEQ multiplex PCR, yet TCRdb's version contains in-frame clones alone and is incomplete. The sample includes approximately 150,000 clones, around 81% seen only once; the top ten take around 8.5%. Input material: peripheral blood. The source is a human donor in a cohort sampled during active COVID-19.

CDR3 in amino acids: CASSPGLAGSGTGELFF. CDR3 bases: TGCGCCAGCAGCCCCGGACTAGCGGGATCGGGCACCGGGGAGCTGTTTTTT. The chain has TRBV5-1 and TRBJ2-2; TRBD2 matches at 12 bases. The CDR3 length is 17 residues. The germline gives CDR1 SGHRS, CDR2 YFSETQ. The V gene end was trimmed by 4 bases and the J gene end by 4 bases; junction bases not matched to a gene: 8.

The V gene is TRBV6-5, the J gene TRBJ1-2; TRBD1 agrees at 7 bases. V lost 10 bases and J lost 4; bases outside the gene matches: 12. The CDR3 length is 14 residues. Looked up from germline, CDR1 is MNHEY and CDR2 is SVGAGI. The CDR3 sequence is CAIQVQTGSYGYTF. The CDR3 DNA is TGTGCCATCCAAGTGCAGACAGGGAGCTATGGCTACACCTTC.

This chain links TRBV19 with TRBJ2-1; D is perhaps TRBD1 (6 bases). The CDR3 extends over 14 amino acids. The V end lost 3 bases, the J end lost 8 bases, and 14 bases lay between the germline ends. CDR1 is LNHDA and CDR2 is SQIVND in the germline V gene (reference sequence). In DNA, the CDR3 is TGTGCCAGTAGTATCGCAGGGGATTATGATGAGCAGTTCTTC. Translation gives CASSIAGDYDEQFF.

The rearrangement joins TRBV6-4 to TRBJ2-5, with 8 positions matching TRBD1. The CDR3 loop spans 16 amino acids. CDR1 is MRHNA and CDR2 is SNTAGT in the germline V gene. The ends lost 6 bases at V and 1 base at J; junction bases unmatched: 10. This CDR3 is CASSCPGQGSQETQYF. The CDR3 DNA reads as TGTGCCAGCAGCTGCCCCGGACAGGGAAGCCAAGAGACCCAGTACTTC.

The gene calls are TRBV15 and TRBJ2-7; 9 bases map to TRBD1. The V and J ends lost 5 bases and 4 bases, in that order; junction bases with no gene match: 18. The CDR3 runs to 18 residues. Germline CDR1 LNHNV, CDR2 YYDKDF (reference sequence). CDR3 coding DNA: TGTGCCACCAGCTTCAGCCAAGCCGTGGGACAGGGTTTGTACGAGCAGTACTTC. Translation gives CATSFSQAVGQGLYEQYF.

The V call is TRBV7-7, the J call TRBJ2-5, with 8 bases that match TRBD1. Per the germline V gene, CDR1 is SSHAT and CDR2 is FNYEAQ (reference sequence). This CDR3 has 16 residues. V dropped 3 bases and J dropped 1; count of bases not matched to a gene: 7. The CDR3 nucleotides read TGTGCCAGCAGCTTGAGGACAGGGTTGGGCCAAGAGACCCAGTACTTC. Encoded protein: CASSLRTGLGQETQYF.

The genes are TRBV6-2 or TRBV6-3 and TRBJ1-1, with TRBD1 identical over 9 bases. Germline assignment: CDR1 MNHEY and CDR2 SVGEGT. V was pared by 5 bases and J by 3 bases, with 4 bases of the junction left unmatched. CDR3 size: 14 residues. This CDR3 is CASSTQGAHTEAFF. The CDR3 DNA follows: TGTGCCAGCAGTACACAGGGGGCACACACTGAAGCTTTCTTT.

The chain couples TRBV9 to TRBJ2-1; D is possibly TRBD2 (6 bases). This CDR3 spans 17 amino acids. CDR1 SGDLS and CDR2 YYNGEE come from the germline V gene. The V and J ends lost 0 bases and 0 bases respectively, with 13 bases between them. The CDR3 region is CASSVVSGRSSYNEQFF. The DNA for the CDR3 is TGTGCCAGCAGCGTAGTGAGCGGGCGATCCTCCTACAATGAGCAGTTCTTC.

This chain connects TRBV4-1 to TRBJ2-7; 7 bases match TRBD1. The length of the CDR3 is 13 residues. The junction had 6 bases not matched to a gene; V was cut back by 0 bases and J by 10 bases. Germline assignment: CDR1 MGHRA and CDR2 YSYEKL. The CDR3 region has the DNA TGCGCCAGCAGCCAAGATCGGACAGGCAAACAGTACTTC. Protein: CASSQDRTGKQYF.

The CDR3 sequence is CASRLAGGTYEQYF. The CDR3 DNA sequence: TGTGCCAGCAGGCTAGCGGGAGGCACCTACGAGCAGTACTTC. The V and J genes are TRBV7-3 and TRBJ2-7; TRBD2 matches 11 bases. J lost 2 bases, V lost 6 bases, and 3 bases had no gene match. The CDR3 has 14 residues. Germline CDR1 SGHTA, CDR2 FQGTGA.

The J gene is TRBJ2-2, the V gene TRBV5-4; TRBD2 agrees at 7 bases. This CDR3 region has 16 residues. J was trimmed by 7 bases and V by 6 bases; bases with no gene match: 15. CDR1 is SGHNT, CDR2 YYREEE, per germline (reference sequence). CDR3 bases: TGTGCCAGCACCACTGGTGCGGGAGTGGTGGACGGGGAGCTGTTTTTT. This sequence encodes CASTTGAGVVDGELFF.

The chain links TRBV9 to TRBJ1-2; D uncertain. Germline V lookup: CDR1 SGDLS, CDR2 YYNGEE. Trimming took off 6 bases at V and 0 bases at J, with 9 bases between the two ends. The CDR3 spans 13 residues. Written as DNA, the CDR3 is TGTGCCAGCAAGGAGGGTACTAACTATGGCTACACCTTC. Translation gives CASKEGTNYGYTF.

The chain has TRBV9 and TRBJ2-7; 9 nucleotides line up with TRBD1. The CDR3 has 15 amino acids. CDR1 and CDR2 from the germline V gene are SGDLS and YYNGEE. The V segment lost 0 bases and the J segment 1 base; nucleotides outside the gene matches: 2. In nucleotides, the CDR3 is TGTGCCAGCAGCGTAGCCGGACAGGGGTCCTACGAGCAGTACTTC. This codes for CASSVAGQGSYEQYF. Full variable domain (missing parts from reference TRBV9 and TRBJ2-7): DSGVTQTPKHLITATGQRVTLRCSPRSGDLSVYWYQQSLDQGLQFLIQYYNGEERAKGNILERFSAQQFPDLHSELNLSSLELGDSALYFCASSVAGQGSYEQYFGPGTRLTVT.

The genes are TRBV11-1 and TRBJ1-2; D is unclear. This CDR3 is 14 amino acids long. V was clipped by 1 base and J by 3 bases, with 9 bases between them. Germline-derived CDR1 and CDR2 are SGHAT and FQDESV (reference sequence). The CDR3 is CASSLGPPDYGYTF. The CDR3 DNA is TGTGCCAGCAGCTTAGGGCCGCCCGACTATGGCTACACCTTC.

J is TRBJ2-7 and V is TRBV4-3, with a possible D match to TRBD1 (5 bases). The CDR3 extends over 15 amino acids. Trimming left V 0 bases short and J 2 bases short, with 11 bases between. The germline CDR1 and CDR2 sequences are LGHNA and YSLEER. For the CDR3, the DNA is TGCGCCAGCAGCCAAGATGGCAGGGCGACCTACGAGCAGTACTTC. Its translation is CASSQDGRATYEQYF.

Remarks on this clone: An end of the junction differs from the germline gene, which may be a read error. The chain employs TRBV5-6 and TRBJ1-5; D unclear. CDR1 and CDR2 (germline): SGHDT, YYEEEE. The CDR3 is 14 amino acids. The CDR3 reads CASSLQQLNRPQHF. In DNA, the CDR3 is TGTGCCAGCAGCTTGCAACAGCTTAATCGGCCCCAGCATTTT. The variable domain in full, with the rest retrieved from reference TRBV5-6 and TRBJ1-5, is DAGVTQSPTHLIKTRGQQVTLRCSPKSGHDTVSWYQQALGQGPQFIFQYYEEEERQRGNFPDRFSGHQFPNYSSELNVNALLLGDSALYLCASSLQQLNRPQHFGDGTRLSIL.

The CDR3 is CASSLYHRGWTEAFF. CDR3 bases: TGTGCCAGCAGCTTGTACCACAGGGGGTGGACTGAAGCTTTCTTT. The chain joins TRBV5-4 to TRBJ1-1, with TRBD1 matching over 8 bases. The length of the CDR3 is 15 residues. Germline CDR1 and CDR2: SGHNT and YYREEE (reference sequence). The V gene end was trimmed by 1 base and the J gene end by 5 bases; junction bases not matched to a gene: 7.

The table lists this clone with a count of one. V is TRBV27 and J is TRBJ2-7, with TRBD1 matching over 8 bases. From germline, CDR1 is MNHEY and CDR2 SMNVEV (reference sequence). Trimming took 3 bases from V and 6 from J; bases not matched to a gene: 4. The CDR3 sequence is 13 residues long. In DNA form, the CDR3 reads TGTGCCAGCAGTTTCGACAGGGGTCTCGAGCAGTACTTC. It codes for CASSFDRGLEQYF.

This clone was detected a few times. The genes are TRBV29-1 and TRBJ1-1; no clear D. Per germline, CDR1 SQVTM and CDR2 ANQGSEA. The CDR3 sequence is 15 residues long. Trimming stripped 4 bases from V and 1 base from J, with 16 bases between. The chain's CDR3 is CSVAGFWRENTEAFF. The CDR3 coding sequence is TGCAGCGTTGCGGGTTTTTGGAGAGAGAACACTGAAGCTTTCTTT.

V usage is TRBV7-9 and J usage is TRBJ2-5, with TRBD2 matching 13 bases. From germline, CDR1 is SEHNR and CDR2 FQNEAQ (reference sequence). The CDR3 length is 18 residues. Trimming at V came to 1 base and at J to 2 bases, leaving 7 bases not matched to a gene. CDR3: CASSLGGTGLAGQETQYF. The CDR3 DNA is TGTGCCAGCAGCTTAGGGGGGACGGGACTAGCGGGGCAAGAGACCCAGTACTTC.

The rearrangement joins TRBV11-1 to TRBJ1-2; 7 nucleotides align to TRBD1. There are 16 residues in the CDR3. Germline assignment: CDR1 SGHAT and CDR2 FQDESV (reference sequence). V was pared by 2 bases and J by 6 bases, with 12 bases of the junction left unmatched. CDR3 in amino acids: CASSLLQVGQDDGYTF. The CDR3 bases are TGTGCCAGCAGCTTACTACAGGTCGGACAGGATGATGGCTACACCTTC. Together with reference TRBV11-1 and TRBJ1-2, the CDR3 gives the full variable domain: EAEVAQSPRYKITEKSQAVAFWCDPISGHATLYWYRQILGQGPELLVQFQDESVVDDSQLPKDRFSAERLKGVDSTLKIQPAELGDSAMYLCASSLLQVGQDDGYTFGSGTRLTVV.

The V call is TRBV7-9, the J call TRBJ2-7, with D uncertain. Looked up from germline, CDR1 is SEHNR and CDR2 is FQNEAQ (reference sequence). This CDR3 contains 13 residues. The V end was cut by 5 bases, the J end by 0 bases, with 8 bases between. CDR3 sequence: CASSVGVSYEQYF. The CDR3 region has the DNA TGTGCCAGCAGCGTTGGAGTCTCCTACGAGCAGTACTTC.

This clone was counted a few times. The J gene is TRBJ2-7, the V gene TRBV6-5, with 10 bases aligning to TRBD2. The CDR3 is 16 residues long. From germline, CDR1 is MNHEY and CDR2 SVGAGI. V was pared by 0 bases and J by 2 bases, with 4 bases of the junction left unmatched. DNA for the CDR3: TGTGCCAGCAGTTACTCCGGGCTAGCGGGAGCCTACGAGCAGTACTTC. Translated, it gives CASSYSGLAGAYEQYF.

The chain combines TRBV2 with TRBJ1-6, with TRBD1 matching over 9 bases. Trimming removed 6 bases from V and 7 bases from J; junction bases left unmatched: 1. The CDR3 has 13 amino acids. The V gene's germline CDR1 is SNHLY and CDR2 FYNNEI. The CDR3 loop reads CASSDRGNSPLHF. The DNA for the CDR3 is TGTGCCAGCAGCGACAGGGGGAATTCACCCCTCCACTTT.

The chain uses TRBV6-5 and TRBJ2-3, with D perhaps matching TRBD2 (5 bases). The germline V gene has CDR1 MNHEY and CDR2 SVGAGI. The ends were cut back, 3 bases at V and 6 bases at J, with 13 bases in the middle. This CDR3 region has 14 residues. The CDR3 nucleotides are TGTGCCAGCAGTTATGACTACCGCGGGGATACGCAGTATTTT. It encodes CASSYDYRGDTQYF.

The genes are TRBV11-3 and TRBJ2-7, with D uncertain. Per the germline V gene, CDR1 is SGHNT and CDR2 is YENEEA. This CDR3 has 14 amino acids. Trimming took off 1 base at V and 6 bases at J, with 13 bases between the two ends. The CDR3 loop is CASSLGPTWAEQYF. CDR3 DNA sequence: TGTGCCAGCAGCTTAGGACCAACCTGGGCCGAGCAGTACTTC.

This rearrangement joins TRBV18 to TRBJ2-3; 7 bases agree with TRBD2. Germline trimming cut 8 bases from V and 2 bases from J; bases unmatched to any gene: 19. CDR3 length: 18 residues. Germline V gene data show CDR1 as KGHSH and CDR2 as LQKENI. CDR3 region: CASRPTKTGTTFTDTQYF. The CDR3 region has the DNA TGTGCCAGCCGGCCCACTAAAACCGGGACTACCTTCACAGATACGCAGTATTTT.

The chain has TRBV5-1 and TRBJ1-1, with TRBD1 matching 9 bases. This CDR3 has 15 residues. CDR1 and CDR2 from the germline V gene are SGHRS and YFSETQ. The V gene end was trimmed by 1 base and the J gene end by 4 bases; junction bases not matched to a gene: 5. DNA of the CDR3: TGCGCCAGCAGCTTGAAGACAGGGGGGAGCACTGAAGCTTTCTTT. Translation: CASSLKTGGSTEAFF.

The J gene is TRBJ2-1, the V gene TRBV9, with D maybe TRBD1 (5 bases). The V gene's germline CDR1 is SGDLS and CDR2 YYNGEE. Trimming removed 0 bases at V and 3 bases at J, with 16 bases between. CDR3 length: 17 residues. CDR3 nucleotides: TGTGCCAGCAGCGTAGACGGACGGACACGCTACTACAATGAGCAGTTCTTC. Translation gives CASSVDGRTRYYNEQFF. The full variable domain, rest sourced from reference TRBV9 and TRBJ2-1, is DSGVTQTPKHLITATGQRVTLRCSPRSGDLSVYWYQQSLDQGLQFLIQYYNGEERAKGNILERFSAQQFPDLHSELNLSSLELGDSALYFCASSVDGRTRYYNEQFFGPGTRLTVL.

The chain joins TRBV6-5 to TRBJ1-5; no clear D. The CDR3 extends over 13 amino acids. Trimming took 4 bases from V and 7 from J, leaving 11 bases between them. CDR1 and CDR2 (germline): MNHEY, SVGAGI. The CDR3 nucleotides are TGTGCCAGCAGTTTAACAGTCGGACAGCCCCAGCATTTT. As protein: CASSLTVGQPQHF.

The chain's CDR3 is CSVQTVSSTDTQYF. DNA for the CDR3: TGCAGCGTGCAGACAGTTTCTAGCACAGATACGCAGTATTTT. The chain combines TRBV29-1 with TRBJ2-3; TRBD1 is a possible D gene (5 bases). Germline CDR1 SQVTM, CDR2 ANQGSEA. V was shortened by 6 bases and J by 0 bases, with 13 bases between the two germline ends. The CDR3 is 14 residues long.

This chain connects TRBV5-6 to TRBJ2-7; 8 nucleotides match TRBD1. The junction had 4 bases not matched to a gene; V was cut back by 3 bases and J by 5 bases. The V gene's germline CDR1 is SGHDT and CDR2 YYEEEE. The CDR3 spans 13 residues. The CDR3 loop is CASSSTGVHEQYF. DNA of the CDR3: TGTGCCAGCAGCTCGACAGGGGTCCACGAGCAGTACTTC.